One and the same sample provided the 28 T cell receptor beta chains below, sequenced in a study of T-cell reconstitution after alpha-beta-depleted transplantation in children. Unique molecular identifiers were built into the TCRbeta library. A single record per CDR3 protein comes from TCRdb applying MiXCR to the PCR reads. The table lists 400,000 to 500,000 distinct CDR3 sequences, approximately 10% of them singletons. The sequencing here drew on PBMCs from the stem cell graft donor, taken from the stem cell graft. Receptors were obtained from a human donor who donated a stem cell graft to a child with acute myeloid leukemia.

This clonotype has at least ten counts. The rearrangement uses TRBV7-2 and TRBJ2-5; 8 bases match TRBD2. Germline values: CDR1 SGHTA, CDR2 FQGNSA. This CDR3 region has 15 residues. V gave up 2 bases and J gave up 6 bases; unmatched junction bases: 8. CDR3 region: CASSLRRGGLQTQYF. The CDR3 bases are TGTGCCAGCAGCTTAAGACGGGGGGGCCTCCAGACCCAGTACTTC.

The chain uses TRBV9 and TRBJ1-2; 8 bases match TRBD1. Germline values: CDR1 SGDLS, CDR2 YYNGEE. With 4 bases clipped from V and 6 bases from J, the junction kept 8 bases outside the gene matches. The CDR3 length is 14 residues. The CDR3 reads CASSSPGQADGYTF. CDR3 nucleotides: TGTGCCAGCAGCAGTCCGGGACAGGCGGATGGCTACACCTTC.

J is TRBJ2-1 and V is TRBV6-1; 9 bases align to TRBD1. V was pared by 6 bases and J by 7 bases, with 4 bases of the junction left unmatched. The CDR3 totals 13 residues. Germline-derived CDR1 and CDR2 are MNHNS and SASEGT. Here the CDR3 reads CASRGQGNNEQFF. The CDR3 nucleotides read TGTGCCAGCAGGGGACAGGGAAATAATGAGCAGTTCTTC.

This clonotype has at least ten counts. The rearrangement uses TRBV7-9 and TRBJ2-5; D gene ambiguous. Germline V gene data show CDR1 as SEHNR and CDR2 as FQNEAQ (reference sequence). V was clipped by 8 bases and J by 2 bases, with 6 bases between them. The CDR3 runs 11 residues. CDR3 residues: CASLLQETQYF. Written as DNA, the CDR3 is TGTGCCAGCCTCCTACAAGAGACCCAGTACTTC.

This clonotype was found a few times. The rearrangement uses TRBV20-1 and TRBJ2-5; D unresolved. The germline V gene has CDR1 DFQATT and CDR2 SNEGSKA (reference sequence). The CDR3 runs 13 residues. Trimming left V 0 bases short and J 5 bases short, with 10 bases between. CDR3 amino acids: CSARDTLAETQYF. The DNA of the CDR3 is TGCAGTGCTAGAGATACTCTCGCTGAGACCCAGTACTTC.

There are many counts of this clonotype. V gene TRBV15 combines with J gene TRBJ1-6, with 7 positions matching TRBD1. CDR3 length equals 15 residues. Germline CDR1 reads LNHNV; CDR2 reads YYDKDF (reference sequence). V shed 5 bases and J 7 bases; nucleotides not matched to a gene: 8. DNA of the CDR3: TGTGCCACCAGCGCCCGGGACAGTCCCAATTCACCCCTCCACTTT. It codes for CATSARDSPNSPLHF.

This clonotype was recorded a few times. The CDR3 protein is CASSQKGYTAQFF. CDR3 nucleotides: TGTGCCAGCAGCCAGAAAGGTTATACGGCGCAGTTCTTC. This rearrangement joins TRBV7-3 to TRBJ2-1; D gene uncertain. Trimming stripped 5 bases from V and 12 bases from J, with 17 bases between. CDR1 SGHTA and CDR2 FQGTGA come from the germline V gene. This CDR3 region has 13 residues.

V usage is TRBV20-1 and J usage is TRBJ1-5; D gene unclear. The germline CDR1 and CDR2 sequences are DFQATT and SNEGSKA (reference sequence). V was shortened by 6 bases and J by 1 base, with 13 bases between the two germline ends. CDR3 size: 14 residues. In DNA form, the CDR3 reads TGCAGTGCAAGATTTCAAGGGAGCAATCAGCCCCAGCATTTT. Protein product: CSARFQGSNQPQHF.

This chain connects TRBV6-1 to TRBJ2-5, with TRBD2 matching 13 bases. With 7 bases clipped from V and 3 bases from J, the junction kept 8 bases outside the gene matches. Germline assignment: CDR1 MNHNS and CDR2 SASEGT. The CDR3 is made up of 16 amino acids. The CDR3 DNA follows: TGTGCCAGCACCTCCTTACTAGCGGGAGGGGAAGAGACCCAGTACTTC. Residues: CASTSLLAGGEETQYF.

V usage is TRBV4-1 and J usage is TRBJ1-2; 8 positions match TRBD1. CDR3 length: 16 residues. Germline loops: CDR1 MGHRA, CDR2 YSYEKL. Germline trimming cut 6 bases from V and 4 bases from J; bases unmatched to any gene: 13. Here the CDR3 reads CASRLNVGTGFYGYTF. CDR3 coding DNA: TGCGCCAGCAGGCTCAATGTTGGGACAGGATTCTATGGCTACACCTTC.

The rearrangement uses TRBV19 and TRBJ2-1; 9 nucleotides agree with TRBD2. CDR1 and CDR2 from the germline V gene are LNHDA and SQIVND (reference sequence). The CDR3 covers 15 residues. J lost 2 bases, V lost 3 bases, and 2 bases had no gene match. CDR3 residues: CASSMASGAYNEQFF. In DNA form, the CDR3 reads TGTGCCAGTAGTATGGCTAGCGGGGCCTACAATGAGCAGTTCTTC. Full variable domain (outside the CDR3, taken from reference TRBV19 and TRBJ2-1): DGGITQSPKYLFRKEGQNVTLSCEQNLNHDAMYWYRQDPGQGLRLIYYSQIVNDFQKGDIAEGYSVSREKKESFPLTVTSAQKNPTAFYLCASSMASGAYNEQFFGPGTRLTVL.

The V call is TRBV6-2 or TRBV6-3, the J call TRBJ2-7; 15 nucleotides line up with TRBD2. This CDR3 is 17 amino acids long. CDR1 is MNHEY, CDR2 SVGEGT, per germline. Germline trimming cut 6 bases from V and 6 bases from J; bases unmatched to any gene: 12. The CDR3 loop is CASRPGTSGRRAGEQYF. CDR3 nucleotides: TGTGCCAGCAGACCCGGGACTAGCGGGAGGCGGGCAGGCGAGCAGTACTTC.

In its sample, this clonotype was seen a few times. The V gene is TRBV7-9, the J gene TRBJ2-1, with D unclear. The V end lost 5 bases, the J end lost 7 bases, and 15 bases lay between the germline ends. The germline gives CDR1 SEHNR, CDR2 FQNEAQ (reference sequence). This CDR3 spans 14 amino acids. In DNA form, the CDR3 reads TGTGCCAGCAGCATGGACCCGAGGAGAAATGAGCAGTTCTTC. Its protein product is CASSMDPRRNEQFF. Complete variable domain (other parts from reference TRBV7-9 and TRBJ2-1): DTGVSQNPRHKITKRGQNVTFRCDPISEHNRLYWYRQTLGQGPEFLTYFQNEAQLEKSRLLSDRFSAERPKGSFSTLEIQRTEQGDSAMYLCASSMDPRRNEQFFGPGTRLTVL.

CDR3 coding DNA: TGTGCCAGCAGTCTGGACAGTATGGATGGCTACACCTTC. It encodes CASSLDSMDGYTF. The V and J genes are TRBV6-6 and TRBJ1-2; D might be TRBD1 (6 bases). V was shortened by 5 bases and J by 6 bases, with 13 bases between the two germline ends. This CDR3 spans 13 amino acids. The germline gives CDR1 MNHNY, CDR2 SVGAGI (reference sequence).

The sample holds a few counts of this clonotype. V gene TRBV2 combines with J gene TRBJ1-2; no definite D call. The CDR3 spans 15 residues. The germline V gene has CDR1 SNHLY and CDR2 FYNNEI. The V and J ends lost 0 bases and 4 bases respectively, with 12 bases between them. CDR3 region: CASSEAAVRGYGYTF. In nucleotides, the CDR3 is TGTGCCAGCAGTGAAGCGGCCGTTCGTGGCTATGGCTACACCTTC.

This clonotype was seen only a few times. Germline is not matched at one junction end, which may reflect a read error. V is TRBV5-1 and J is TRBJ2-3, with 12 positions matching TRBD2. The CDR3 contains 18 residues. Germline V lookup: CDR1 SGHRS, CDR2 YFSETQ. The CDR3 loop reads CASSLDRTSGASTYTQYF. The CDR3 bases are TGCGCCAGCAGCTTGGACCGGACTAGCGGGGCGAGCACATATACGCAGTATTTT.

On this clonotype: One junction end does not reproduce the germline sequence, and a read error may be involved. The chain employs TRBV20-1 and TRBJ2-3, with TRBD2 matching over 12 bases. CDR1 is DFQATT and CDR2 is SNEGSKA in the germline V gene (reference sequence). The CDR3 has 17 residues. The CDR3 DNA is TGCTGTGCTAGAAGGCTAGCGGGAGGGCCTCGCACAGATACGCAGTATTTT. The encoded protein is CCARRLAGGPRTDTQYF.

This clonotype was picked up a small number of times. The chain employs TRBV7-9 and TRBJ1-1, with 11 bases aligning to TRBD1. Trimming removed 6 bases from V and 5 bases from J; junction bases left unmatched: 2. Germline values: CDR1 SEHNR, CDR2 FQNEAQ (reference sequence). The CDR3 sequence is 13 residues long. CDR3 loop: CASRGQGVTEAFF. CDR3 nucleotides: TGTGCCAGCAGGGGACAGGGGGTAACTGAAGCTTTCTTT.

This clonotype turned up a few times. The chain couples TRBV7-8 to TRBJ2-5; D is unresolved. Trimming took 5 bases from V and 5 from J, leaving 15 bases between them. Germline CDR1 and CDR2: SGHVS and FQNEAQ. The CDR3 sequence is 14 residues long. The CDR3 DNA reads TGTGCCAGCAGCGTTGGGATCAACGGGGAGACCCAGTACTTC. It encodes CASSVGINGETQYF. The full variable domain, in which reference TRBV7-8 and TRBJ2-5 provide the parts outside the CDR3, is GAGVSQSPRYKVAKRGQDVALRCDPISGHVSLFWYQQALGQGPEFLTYFQNEAQLDKSGLPSDRFFAERPEGSVSTLKIQRTQQEDSAVYLCASSVGINGETQYFGPGTRLLVL.

This clonotype was observed many times. The chain employs TRBV18 and TRBJ2-7; 7 bases are a match to TRBD1. After removal of 1 base from V and 2 bases from J, the junction contained 8 bases not matched to a gene. Looked up from germline, CDR1 is KGHSH and CDR2 is LQKENI. The CDR3 has 16 amino acids. The CDR3 protein is CASSPLPDRSPYEQYF. CDR3 sequence (DNA): TGTGCCAGCTCACCACTCCCGGACAGGTCCCCCTACGAGCAGTACTTC.

The chain links TRBV12-3 or TRBV12-4 to TRBJ2-6; TRBD1 might be the D (6 bases). Trimming removed 1 base at V and 5 bases at J, with 9 bases between. The length of the CDR3 is 15 residues. In DNA form, the CDR3 reads TGTGCCAGCAGTTTAGGACAGGACTGGGCCAACGTCCTGACTTTC. Protein: CASSLGQDWANVLTF.

This chain joins TRBV18 and TRBJ2-1; no clear D gene. Germline assignment: CDR1 KGHSH and CDR2 LQKENI. Trimming stripped 6 bases from V and 6 bases from J, with 15 bases between. The CDR3 covers 14 residues. This CDR3 reads CASSPSVGGNEQFF. CDR3 DNA sequence: TGTGCCAGCTCCCCCTCTGTTGGCGGCAATGAGCAGTTCTTC.

The chain links TRBV4-3 to TRBJ2-1; 7 bases fit TRBD1. The germline V gene encodes CDR1 LGHNA and CDR2 YSLEER. This CDR3 is built from 18 residues. The V segment lost 0 bases and the J segment 6 bases; nucleotides outside the gene matches: 14. The CDR3 protein is CASSQDPSLQGSLNEQFF. The CDR3 coding sequence is TGCGCCAGCAGCCAAGATCCGTCATTACAGGGGTCCCTCAATGAGCAGTTCTTC.

This clonotype has only a few counts. The junction departs from germline at one end; a sequencing error may be responsible. This chain uses TRBV20-1 with TRBJ2-7; weak D call: TRBD1 (6 bases). In germline, CDR1 is DFQATT, CDR2 SNEGSKA (reference sequence). The CDR3 sequence is 11 residues long. Here the CDR3 reads CSVKAGTRRSF. CDR3 coding DNA: TGCAGTGTCAAAGCCGGGACAAGGAGGTCTTTC.

This chain joins TRBV9 and TRBJ2-1; TRBD2 might be the D (5 bases). The ends were cut back, 4 bases at V and 4 bases at J, with 12 bases in the middle. Germline V gene sequence: CDR1 SGDLS, CDR2 YYNGEE. The CDR3 contains 14 residues. For the CDR3, the DNA is TGTGCCAGCAGCTCCCTGGGGAGATACAATGAGCAGTTCTTC. It is translated as CASSSLGRYNEQFF.

The CDR3 loop is CISGRGSTDTQYF. CDR3 nucleotides: TGTATCTCAGGGAGGGGCAGCACAGATACGCAGTATTTT. The V and J genes are TRBV28 and TRBJ2-3, with 7 nucleotides matching TRBD2. The CDR3 totals 13 residues. From germline, CDR1 is MDHEN and CDR2 SYDVKM.

This clonotype was observed a few times. The V call is TRBV29-1, the J call TRBJ2-2; no clear D gene. The germline CDR1 and CDR2 sequences are SQVTM and ANQGSEA. The V end lost 5 bases, the J end lost 5 bases, and 6 bases lay between the germline ends. CDR3 size: 11 residues. In DNA form, the CDR3 reads TGCAGCGTTAGAGCGACCGGGGAGCTGTTTTTT. This codes for CSVRATGELFF.

This sequence joins TRBV10-3 and TRBJ2-5; D is uncertain. The CDR3 runs to 12 residues. CDR1 and CDR2 (germline): ENHRY, SYGVKD. V was pared by 3 bases and J by 4 bases, with 6 bases between. The CDR3 protein is CAISDLGETQYF. CDR3 bases: TGTGCCATCAGTGATCTCGGAGAGACCCAGTACTTC.